These 5 T cell receptor beta chains were sequenced from one sample in a study of blood T cell repertoires in COVID-19 (dated by TCRdb to 2018 to 2021). The library was produced with the immunoSEQ multiplex PCR assay. Not all clones reach the TCRdb copy of this immuneACCESS table, which keeps in-frame sequences only. Checked studies attribute under half of the gap to unresolved V genes and leave the rest unexplained. For this sample there are approximately 240,000 clones; approximately 87% appear just once. The top ten constitute approximately 3.1% of the sample. Material for sequencing was PBMCs or T cells enriched from blood (not recorded which). These receptors were collected from a woman aged 45-60 years in a cohort exposed to, infected with or recovered from COVID-19 (not recorded which).

The gene calls are TRBV19 and TRBJ1-6, with TRBD1 identical over 7 bases. V lost 6 bases to trimming and J lost 8 bases; unmatched junction nucleotides: 10. This CDR3 has 15 amino acids. Germline CDR1 reads LNHDA; CDR2 reads SQIVND (reference sequence). The CDR3 region has the DNA TGTGCCAGTAGACCGACAGGGAATCTGGATTCACCCCTCCACTTT. Its translation is CASRPTGNLDSPLHF.

The chain has TRBV7-8 and TRBJ2-7; D might be TRBD1 (5 bases). There are 13 residues in the CDR3. V lost 1 base and J 6 bases, leaving 10 bases between the germline ends. Looked up from germline, CDR1 is SGHVS and CDR2 is FQNEAQ. CDR3: CASSLEGLCEQYF. CDR3 nucleotide sequence: TGTGCCAGCAGCTTAGAGGGGCTCTGCGAGCAGTACTTC.

The chain joins TRBV5-1 to TRBJ1-1; possibly TRBD1 for D (5 bases). This CDR3 region has 14 residues. The ends were cut back, 0 bases at V and 2 bases at J, with 8 bases in the middle. Germline loops: CDR1 SGHRS, CDR2 YFSETQ. The CDR3: CASSLEQVNTEAFF. The CDR3 coding sequence is TGCGCCAGCAGCTTGGAACAGGTAAACACTGAAGCTTTCTTT.

The chain employs TRBV27 and TRBJ1-4, with D tentatively TRBD1 (6 bases). Germline loops: CDR1 MNHEY, CDR2 SMNVEV (reference sequence). CDR3 length equals 15 residues. V lost 6 bases and J 5 bases, leaving 16 bases between the germline ends. Here the CDR3 reads CASSDNDRYNEKLFF. As DNA, the CDR3 is TGTGCCAGCAGCGACAACGACAGGTACAATGAAAAACTGTTTTTT.

V and J are TRBV30 and TRBJ1-6; 11 nucleotides align to TRBD1. The CDR3 has 16 residues. The V segment lost 2 bases and the J segment 7 bases; nucleotides outside the gene matches: 7. Germline V gene lookup returns CDR1 GTSNPN and CDR2 SVGIG (reference sequence). This chain's CDR3 is CAWSRTGGTVNSPLHF. CDR3 DNA sequence: TGTGCCTGGAGTAGGACAGGGGGCACGGTGAATTCACCCCTCCACTTT.